The text below deals with one TCR beta chain. Its antigen is unidentified. This sample is drawn from a study of cytomegalovirus exposure and HLA in healthy donors. Libraries were prepared by immunoSEQ multiplex PCR; TCRdb keeps only in-frame clonotypes and omits some of them. The sample holds approximately 260,000 clones, about 86% seen once. The CDR3 loop spans 16 amino acids. CDR1 is SGHVS and CDR2 is FQNEAQ in the germline V gene. V gave up 2 bases and J gave up 3 bases, with 15 bases separating them. Study-level results: Per published reports, the classifier diagnosed cytomegalovirus status with high specificity and sensitivity. The study recorded more than 150 TCR beta chains that were cytomegalovirus-associated.

The V gene is TRBV7-8, the J gene TRBJ2-3, with D possibly being TRBD2 (6 bases). Sequencing input: PBMCs. The sequence was obtained from a woman under 30 in good health and CMV-seronegative. CDR3 sequence: CASSLTRGTGTDTQYF. The CDR3 DNA reads as TGTGCCAGCAGCTTAACTCGCGGGACTGGTACAGATACGCAGTATTTT.